This paragraph covers one T cell receptor (beta chain) sequence. Its antigen is unidentified. These data belong to a study of T cell repertoires in cytomegalovirus infection. Study-level background: CMV infection and matching HLA type were both indicated by public TCR beta signatures.

In TCRdb, the reads were re-called with MiXCR into one record per CDR3 protein. This sample has 600,000 to 700,000 distinct CDR3 sequences, with roughly 33% found just once. The CDR3 covers 13 residues. V lost 7 bases, J lost 6 bases, and 15 bases lay in between. The sequencing used cultured PBMCs, collected from culture after CMV antigen stimulation. The sequence was collected from a human donor in good health (CMV status not recorded). Some clones in this sample may be carry-over from other donors' samples. The rearrangement links TRBV12-3 or TRBV12-4 to TRBJ1-1, with D possibly being TRBD1 (5 bases). The CDR3 loop reads CASTRWEGSEAFF. In DNA, the CDR3 is TGTGCCAGCACCCGCTGGGAGGGGTCTGAAGCTTTCTTT.